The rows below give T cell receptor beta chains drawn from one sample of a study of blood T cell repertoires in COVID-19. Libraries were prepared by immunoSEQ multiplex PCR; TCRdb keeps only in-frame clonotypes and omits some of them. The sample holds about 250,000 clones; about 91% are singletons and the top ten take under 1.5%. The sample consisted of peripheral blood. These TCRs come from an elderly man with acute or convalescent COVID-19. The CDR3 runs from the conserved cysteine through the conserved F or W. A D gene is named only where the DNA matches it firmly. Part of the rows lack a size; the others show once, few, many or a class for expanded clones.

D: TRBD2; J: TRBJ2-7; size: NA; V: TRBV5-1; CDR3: CASSLGSGSYEQYF; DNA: TGCGCCAGCAGCTTGGGCAGCGGGAGCTACGAGCAGTACTTC
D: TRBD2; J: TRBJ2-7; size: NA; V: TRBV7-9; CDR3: CASSPREGPASYEQYF; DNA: TGTGCCAGCAGCCCGAGGGAGGGGCCAGCTTCCTACGAGCAGTACTTC
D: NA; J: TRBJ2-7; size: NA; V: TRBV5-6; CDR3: CASTKQGYEQYF; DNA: TGTGCCAGCACCAAACAGGGCTACGAGCAGTACTTC
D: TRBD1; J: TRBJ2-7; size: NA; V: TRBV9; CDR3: CASSDKQGYEQYF; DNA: TGTGCCAGCAGCGATAAACAGGGGTACGAGCAGTACTTC
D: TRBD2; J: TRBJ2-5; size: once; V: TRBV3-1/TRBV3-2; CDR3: CASSQDRAGRYQYF; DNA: TGTGCCAGCAGCCAAGATCGGGCCGGGAGGTACCAGTACTTC
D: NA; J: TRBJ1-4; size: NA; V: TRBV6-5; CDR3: CASLEGFEKLFF; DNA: TGTGCCAGTTTGGAGGGGTTTGAAAAACTGTTTTTT
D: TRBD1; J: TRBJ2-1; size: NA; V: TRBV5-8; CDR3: CASSRDRADEQFF; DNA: TGTGCCAGCAGCCGCGACAGGGCGGATGAGCAGTTCTTC
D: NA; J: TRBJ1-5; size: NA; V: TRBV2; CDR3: CASSELRAGVQPQHF; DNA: TGTGCCAGCAGTGAACTAAGGGCAGGGGTCCAGCCCCAGCATTTT
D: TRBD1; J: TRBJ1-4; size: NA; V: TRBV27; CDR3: CASSLSGQVFSNEKLFF; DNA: TGTGCCAGCAGTTTATCAGGACAGGTCTTCTCTAATGAAAAACTGTTTTTT
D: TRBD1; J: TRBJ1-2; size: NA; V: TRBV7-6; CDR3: CASSLGTGGRGYTF; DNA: TGTGCCAGCAGCTTAGGGACAGGGGGCAGGGGCTACACCTTC
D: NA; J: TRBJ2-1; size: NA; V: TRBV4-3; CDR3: CASSQGRTSYNEQFF; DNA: TGCGCCAGCAGCCAAGGGAGGACGTCCTACAATGAGCAGTTCTTC
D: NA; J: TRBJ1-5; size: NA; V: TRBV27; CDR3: CASSFSGPQAPQHF; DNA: TGTGCCAGCAGTTTCAGCGGACCTCAGGCACCCCAGCATTTT
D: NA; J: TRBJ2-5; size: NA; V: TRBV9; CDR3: CASSVGGNQETQYF; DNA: TGTGCCAGCAGCGTTGGGGGGAATCAAGAGACCCAGTACTTC
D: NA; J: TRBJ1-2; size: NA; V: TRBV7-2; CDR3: CASSLEQLFNYGYTF; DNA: TGTGCCAGCAGCTTAGAACAGTTATTTAACTATGGCTACACCTTC
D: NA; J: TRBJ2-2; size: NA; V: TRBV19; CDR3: CASSPPMGPGGPGELFF; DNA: TGTGCCAGTAGTCCACCAATGGGCCCGGGGGGCCCCGGGGAGCTGTTTTTT
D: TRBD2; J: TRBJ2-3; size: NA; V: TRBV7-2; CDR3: CASSFKTSGRADTQYF; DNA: TGTGCCAGCAGCTTTAAGACTAGCGGGAGGGCAGATACGCAGTATTTT
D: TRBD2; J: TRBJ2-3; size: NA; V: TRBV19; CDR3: CASSRGGRAERADTQYF; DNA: TGTGCCAGTAGTAGGGGCGGGAGGGCCGAACGCGCAGATACGCAGTATTTT
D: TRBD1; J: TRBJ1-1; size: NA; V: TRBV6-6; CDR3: CASSSKQGAGTEAFF; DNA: TGTGCCAGCAGTTCAAAACAGGGGGCTGGCACTGAAGCTTTCTTT
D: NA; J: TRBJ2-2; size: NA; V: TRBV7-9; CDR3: CASSRPRRETGELFF; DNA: TGTGCCAGCAGCCGGCCCCGGAGGGAAACCGGGGAGCTGTTTTTT
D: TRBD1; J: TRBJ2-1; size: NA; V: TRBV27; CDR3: CASSPLGTASYNEQFF; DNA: TGTGCCAGCAGTCCCCTCGGGACAGCTTCCTACAATGAGCAGTTCTTC
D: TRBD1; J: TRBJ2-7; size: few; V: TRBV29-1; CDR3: CSVETRTGPVDEQYF; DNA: TGCAGCGTTGAAACTAGGACAGGGCCGGTCGACGAGCAGTACTTC
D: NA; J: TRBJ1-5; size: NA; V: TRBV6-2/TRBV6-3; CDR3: CASSYSQGVKHF; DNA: TGTGCCAGCAGTTACTCCCAGGGTGTTAAGCATTTT
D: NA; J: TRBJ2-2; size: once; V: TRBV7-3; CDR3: CASSQSSFGELFF; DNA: TGTGCCAGCAGTCAGAGTAGCTTCGGGGAGCTGTTTTTT
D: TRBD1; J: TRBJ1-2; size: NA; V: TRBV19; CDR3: CASKPGQGSNYGYTF; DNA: TGTGCCAGTAAACCGGGACAGGGATCCAACTATGGCTACACCTTC
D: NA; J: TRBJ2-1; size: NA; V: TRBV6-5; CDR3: CASSYSHRTSPNEQFF; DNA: TGTGCCAGCAGTTACTCGCACAGAACTTCACCCAATGAGCAGTTCTTC
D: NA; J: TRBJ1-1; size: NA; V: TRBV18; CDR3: CASSPPIGLWSEAFF; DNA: TGTGCCAGCTCACCACCGATCGGACTGTGGTCTGAAGCTTTCTTT
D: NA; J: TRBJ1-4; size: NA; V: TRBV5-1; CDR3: CASSSGQTATNEKLFF; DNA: TGCGCCAGCAGCTCCGGACAGACCGCAACTAATGAAAAACTGTTTTTT
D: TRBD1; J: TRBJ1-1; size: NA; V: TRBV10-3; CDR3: CAISVSQGTGTDVKAFF; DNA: TGTGCCATCAGTGTTTCCCAGGGGACAGGGACTGATGTGAAGGCTTTCTTT
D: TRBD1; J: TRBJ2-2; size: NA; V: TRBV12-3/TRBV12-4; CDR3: CASTLQGWGELFF; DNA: TGTGCCAGCACTTTACAGGGGTGGGGGGAGCTGTTTTTT
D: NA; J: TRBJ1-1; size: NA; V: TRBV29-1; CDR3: CSGYVQENTEAFF; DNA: TGCAGCGGCTACGTACAGGAGAACACTGAAGCTTTCTTT
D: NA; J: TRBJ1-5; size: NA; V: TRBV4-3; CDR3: CASSPGAEQPQHF; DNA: TGCGCCAGCAGCCCAGGGGCAGAGCAGCCCCAGCATTTT
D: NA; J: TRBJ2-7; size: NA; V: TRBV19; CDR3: CASSAGTVSYEQYF; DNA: TGTGCCAGTAGTGCGGGGACAGTCTCCTACGAGCAGTACTTC
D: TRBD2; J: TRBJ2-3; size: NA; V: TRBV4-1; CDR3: CASSRESVGGPGDTQYF; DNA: TGCGCCAGCAGCCGAGAAAGTGTGGGAGGGCCGGGAGATACGCAGTATTTT
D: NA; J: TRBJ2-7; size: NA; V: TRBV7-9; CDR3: CASNPTEIYEQYF; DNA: TGTGCCAGCAATCCGACTGAGATTTATGAGCAGTACTTC
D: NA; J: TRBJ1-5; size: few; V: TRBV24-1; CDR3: CATSDLHFFSANWAQPQHF; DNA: TGTGCCACCAGTGATTTGCACTTTTTCAGTGCCAACTGGGCTCAGCCCCAGCATTTT
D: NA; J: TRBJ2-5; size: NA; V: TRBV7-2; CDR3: CASTTAETQYF; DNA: TGTGCCAGCACAACTGCAGAGACCCAGTACTTC
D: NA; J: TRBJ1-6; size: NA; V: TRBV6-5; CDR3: CASSFGQSSYNSPLHF; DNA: TGTGCCAGCAGTTTCGGACAGAGCTCCTATAATTCACCCCTCCACTTT
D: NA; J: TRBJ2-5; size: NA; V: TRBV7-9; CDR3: CASSLTGIETQYF; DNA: TGTGCCAGCAGCTTAACAGGGATAGAGACCCAGTACTTC
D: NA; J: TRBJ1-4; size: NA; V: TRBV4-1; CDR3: CASSQDRLVGASTNEKLFF; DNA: TGCGCCAGCAGCCAAGATCGTCTCGTAGGGGCCTCAACTAATGAAAAACTGTTTTTT
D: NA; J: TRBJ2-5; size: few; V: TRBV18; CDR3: CASSPPSMEGETQYF; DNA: TGTGCCAGCTCACCTCCCTCTATGGAGGGGGAGACCCAGTACTTC
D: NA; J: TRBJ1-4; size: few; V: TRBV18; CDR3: CASSPGQFNEKLFF; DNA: TGTGCCAGCTCACCCGGACAGTTTAATGAAAAACTGTTTTTT